Sequencing of this T cell receptor (beta chain) was carried out in a study of blood T cells in healthy people across ages. Study outcomes and limitations: Investigators treated diversity estimates from one million T cells as underestimates.

Sample-barcoded 5' priming and a J-beta primer mix drove a second PCR of 7 to 11 cycles. TCRdb ran MiXCR on the 5' RACE reads and lists one entry per CDR3 protein. This table has hundreds of thousands of distinct CDR3 sequences, 45% to 60% appearing once. As to this clonotype: What it binds is not known.

Trimming at V came to 6 bases and at J to 4 bases, leaving 12 bases not matched to a gene. CDR3 length: 16 residues. The receptor was derived from a woman older than 75 in good health. The sequencing input was blood. The chain recombines TRBV12-3 or TRBV12-4 with TRBJ2-3; 8 nucleotides agree with TRBD2. The CDR3 loop reads CASSAPGLVTPDTQYF. The CDR3 nucleotides read TGTGCCAGCAGCGCTCCGGGACTAGTGACCCCAGATACGCAGTATTTT.